This is a list of T cell receptor beta chains from one sample in a study of shared clonotypes between healthy human individuals. Measured with immunoSEQ multiplex PCR; TCRdb has only the in-frame clones, and not every one. The sample carries approximately 2.3 million clones, approximately 93% recorded once. Sample: naive CD4+ T cells from PBMCs. These receptors were taken from a man in his late teens or twenties in good health. Some clones in this sample may be carry-over from other donors' samples. The CDR3 runs from the conserved cysteine through the conserved F or W. The D gene is left open where the match is weak. Size is stated for part of the rows, as once, few or many counts, or as a class when the clone is expanded.

TRBV27	TRBJ2-3	NA	TRBD1	CASSPRGQGVSTDTQYF	TGTGCCAGCAGTCCCCGCGGACAGGGGGTTTCCACAGATACGCAGTATTTT
TRBV28	TRBJ2-1	NA	NA	CASSLLRRSYNEQFF	TGTGCCAGCAGTTTATTAAGGCGATCCTACAATGAGCAGTTCTTC
TRBV7-6	TRBJ1-3	NA	NA	CASSLVWEGRSGNTIYF	TGTGCCAGCAGCTTAGTCTGGGAAGGTCGCTCTGGAAACACCATATATTTT
TRBV27	TRBJ2-1	NA	TRBD2	CASSDWTSGLYNEQFF	TGTGCCAGCAGTGATTGGACTAGCGGTTTGTACAATGAGCAGTTCTTC
TRBV28	TRBJ2-3	NA	NA	CAAAQGAVGADTQYF	TGTGCCGCTGCCCAGGGAGCGGTTGGTGCAGATACGCAGTATTTT
TRBV30	TRBJ2-3	NA	NA	CAWSVGSGRTDTQYF	TGTGCCTGGAGTGTTGGTAGCGGCCGCACAGATACGCAGTATTTT
TRBV5-1	TRBJ2-7	NA	TRBD1	CASSTGPTGSVLEQYF	TGCGCCAGCAGCACCGGGCCGACAGGGTCGGTATTAGAGCAGTACTTC
TRBV11-2	TRBJ1-3	once	NA	CASSLARGGAGNTIYF	TGTGCCAGCAGCTTAGCCCGCGGGGGGGCTGGAAACACCATATATTTT
TRBV19	TRBJ2-1	NA	TRBD2	CASSTGTSSRNEQFF	TGTGCCAGTAGTACCGGGACTAGCTCTCGCAATGAGCAGTTCTTC
TRBV19	TRBJ2-5	NA	NA	CASRIPGETQYF	TGTGCCAGTAGAATTCCTGGGGAGACCCAGTACTTC
TRBV7-9	TRBJ2-1	NA	TRBD2	CASSQTSGEQFF	TGTGCCAGCAGCCAAACTAGCGGTGAGCAGTTCTTC
TRBV10-1	TRBJ2-1	NA	NA	CASRALDGNEQFF	TGCGCCAGCAGGGCCTTGGACGGTAATGAGCAGTTCTTC
TRBV19	TRBJ2-7	NA	NA	CASSSPYRENTYEQYF	TGTGCCAGTAGTTCGCCCTACAGGGAAAACACCTACGAGCAGTACTTC
TRBV28	TRBJ1-1	NA	NA	CASNSGKGYTEAFF	TGTGCCAGCAATTCCGGCAAGGGATACACTGAAGCTTTCTTT
TRBV28	TRBJ1-1	NA	NA	CASSPRLIEAFF	TGTGCCAGCAGTCCTAGACTAATTGAAGCTTTCTTT
TRBV28	TRBJ1-5	NA	TRBD1	CATRDSLNQPQHF	TGTGCCACCCGGGACAGCCTCAATCAGCCCCAGCATTTT
TRBV6-1	TRBJ1-1	NA	NA	CASSKDTLNTEAFF	TGTGCCAGCAGCAAGGACACCTTGAACACTGAAGCTTTCTTT
TRBV9	TRBJ1-1	NA	TRBD1	CASSPGQGEAEAFF	TGTGCCAGCAGCCCGGGACAGGGGGAAGCTGAAGCTTTCTTT
TRBV29-1	TRBJ1-5	NA	NA	CSAQTGDWQPQHF	TGCAGCGCTCAGACAGGAGATTGGCAGCCCCAGCATTTT
TRBV6-1	TRBJ2-4	NA	NA	CASSDGYLLAKNIQYF	TGTGCCAGCAGTGATGGGTACCTTCTAGCCAAAAACATTCAGTACTTC
TRBV5-1	TRBJ2-1	NA	NA	CASSLGALALRAFYNEQFF	TGCGCCAGCAGCTTGGGGGCCCTAGCGCTTCGTGCCTTTTACAATGAGCAGTTCTTC
TRBV19	TRBJ1-2	NA	TRBD1	CASSIFFRDRGGGYTF	TGTGCCAGTAGTATCTTCTTCCGGGACAGGGGTGGTGGCTACACCTTC
TRBV19	TRBJ1-1	NA	TRBD1	CASQDRDRGLTEAFF	TGTGCCAGTCAAGACCGGGACAGGGGGCTCACTGAAGCTTTCTTT
TRBV7-6	TRBJ2-5	NA	NA	CASSLGFPETQYF	TGTGCCAGCAGCTTAGGTTTCCCGGAGACCCAGTACTTC
TRBV2	TRBJ2-3	once	NA	CASSEVRSPSTDTQYF	TGTGCCAGCAGTGAAGTCAGATCCCCTAGCACAGATACGCAGTATTTT
TRBV11-2	TRBJ2-5	NA	NA	CASSLEAQYF	TGTGCCAGCAGCCTGGAGGCCCAGTACTTC
TRBV7-9	TRBJ2-7	NA	NA	CASSLTPYEQYF	TGTGCCAGCAGCTTAACCCCCTACGAGCAGTACTTC
TRBV4-2	TRBJ1-4	NA	NA	CASSQKGEALGNEKLFF	TGTGCCAGCAGCCAAAAGGGGGAGGCTCTAGGGAATGAAAAACTGTTTTTT
TRBV5-4	TRBJ2-5	NA	TRBD1	CASSQDRGETQYF	TGTGCCAGCAGCCAGGACAGGGGAGAGACCCAGTACTTC
TRBV6-5	TRBJ1-5	NA	NA	CASSYSGPSGPQHF	TGTGCCAGCAGTTACTCGGGACCCTCGGGGCCCCAGCATTTT
TRBV7-8	TRBJ2-2	NA	NA	CASSLGQGSGELFF	TGTGCCAGCAGCTTAGGGCAGGGATCCGGGGAGCTGTTTTTT
TRBV28	TRBJ2-7	NA	NA	CASSTGFLAEQYF	TGTGCCAGCAGCACAGGGTTTCTAGCGGAGCAGTACTTC
TRBV9	TRBJ2-4	NA	NA	CASSGTANKNIQYF	TGTGCCAGCAGCGGGACAGCGAACAAAAACATTCAGTACTTC
TRBV6-1	TRBJ1-5	NA	NA	CASSEWALVRQPQHF	TGTGCCAGCAGTGAATGGGCCCTAGTTAGGCAGCCCCAGCATTTT
TRBV28	TRBJ2-3	NA	TRBD2	CASSLGGGGTDTQYF	TGTGCCAGCAGTTTGGGCGGGGGGGGCACAGATACGCAGTATTTT
TRBV5-6	TRBJ1-6	NA	TRBD1	CASSSYGTGVGNSPLHF	TGTGCCAGCAGCTCGTACGGGACAGGGGTTGGGAATTCACCCCTCCACTTT
TRBV4-3	TRBJ1-6	NA	TRBD1	CASSQGQRNSPLHF	TGCGCCAGCAGCCAGGGACAGCGAAATTCACCCCTCCACTTT
TRBV5-4	TRBJ2-5	NA	NA	CASSLALSGQSETQYF	TGTGCCAGCAGCTTGGCCTTATCGGGGCAGTCGGAGACCCAGTACTTC
TRBV7-2	TRBJ1-1	NA	TRBD1	CASSFQGDTEAFF	TGTGCCAGCAGCTTTCAGGGGGACACTGAAGCTTTCTTT
TRBV9	TRBJ2-1	NA	TRBD2	CASSATSGTNNEQFF	TGTGCCAGCAGCGCGACTAGCGGGACCAACAATGAGCAGTTCTTC
TRBV10-3	TRBJ1-4	NA	NA	CAISADSEKLFF	TGTGCCATCAGTGCAGACAGTGAAAAACTGTTTTTT
TRBV11-2	TRBJ1-2	NA	NA	CASSLDYDPGPYGYTF	TGTGCCAGCAGCTTAGATTATGATCCAGGCCCCTATGGCTACACCTTC
TRBV30	TRBJ2-5	NA	NA	CALERARETQYF	TGTGCTTTGGAACGGGCTAGGGAGACCCAGTACTTC
TRBV10-3	TRBJ2-7	NA	TRBD1	CAISDRDRVSYEQYF	TGTGCCATCAGCGACCGGGACAGAGTGTCCTACGAGCAGTACTTC
TRBV2	TRBJ2-7	NA	NA	CASSEAQRTTGQYF	TGTGCCAGCAGTGAAGCTCAGCGGACCACCGGGCAGTACTTC
TRBV4-1	TRBJ2-2	NA	TRBD2	CASSPRTSGSAKNTGELFF	TGCGCCAGCAGCCCGCGGACTAGCGGGAGCGCGAAAAACACCGGGGAGCTGTTTTTT
TRBV29-1	TRBJ1-1	NA	NA	CSVWTVEAFF	TGCAGCGTTTGGACAGTTGAAGCTTTCTTT
TRBV5-4	TRBJ2-7	once	NA	CASSGLLMSEQYF	TGTGCCAGCAGCGGACTACTGATGAGCGAGCAGTACTTC
TRBV20-1	TRBJ2-1	NA	NA	CSAGLGNEQFF	TGCAGTGCAGGGCTCGGAAATGAGCAGTTCTTC
TRBV9	TRBJ1-3	NA	NA	CASSGGWQGRGNTIYF	TGTGCCAGCAGCGGAGGGTGGCAGGGAAGGGGAAACACCATATATTTT
TRBV30	TRBJ1-1	few	NA	CACDRGNTEAFF	TGTGCCTGCGACAGAGGGAACACTGAAGCTTTCTTT
TRBV7-9	TRBJ2-1	NA	TRBD1	CASSHTRQGYNEQFF	TGTGCCAGCAGCCACACCAGACAGGGCTACAATGAGCAGTTCTTC
TRBV19	TRBJ1-1	NA	NA	CASSIEREKTEAFF	TGTGCCAGTAGTATTGAGAGGGAAAAGACTGAAGCTTTCTTT
TRBV5-1	TRBJ2-3	once	TRBD1	CASSQGARDTQYF	TGCGCCAGCAGCCAGGGGGCTCGGGATACGCAGTATTTT
TRBV5-4	TRBJ1-6	NA	NA	CASSFRSSYNSPLHF	TGTGCCAGCAGCTTCAGGAGCTCCTATAATTCACCCCTCCACTTT